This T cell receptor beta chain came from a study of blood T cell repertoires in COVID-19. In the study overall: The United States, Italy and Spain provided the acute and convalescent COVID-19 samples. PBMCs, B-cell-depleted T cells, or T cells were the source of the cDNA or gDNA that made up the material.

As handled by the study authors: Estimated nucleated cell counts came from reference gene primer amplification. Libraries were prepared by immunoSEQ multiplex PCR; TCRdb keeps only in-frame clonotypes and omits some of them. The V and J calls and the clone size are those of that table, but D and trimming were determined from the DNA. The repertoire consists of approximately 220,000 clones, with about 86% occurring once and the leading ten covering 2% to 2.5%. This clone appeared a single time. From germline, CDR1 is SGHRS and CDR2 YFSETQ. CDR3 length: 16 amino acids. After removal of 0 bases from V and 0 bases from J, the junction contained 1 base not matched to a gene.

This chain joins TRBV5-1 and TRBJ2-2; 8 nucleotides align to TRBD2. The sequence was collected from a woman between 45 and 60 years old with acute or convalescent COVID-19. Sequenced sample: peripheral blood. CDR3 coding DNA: TGCGCCAGCAGCTTGGAGGGACTAGCGAACACCGGGGAGCTGTTTTTT. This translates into CASSLEGLANTGELFF.